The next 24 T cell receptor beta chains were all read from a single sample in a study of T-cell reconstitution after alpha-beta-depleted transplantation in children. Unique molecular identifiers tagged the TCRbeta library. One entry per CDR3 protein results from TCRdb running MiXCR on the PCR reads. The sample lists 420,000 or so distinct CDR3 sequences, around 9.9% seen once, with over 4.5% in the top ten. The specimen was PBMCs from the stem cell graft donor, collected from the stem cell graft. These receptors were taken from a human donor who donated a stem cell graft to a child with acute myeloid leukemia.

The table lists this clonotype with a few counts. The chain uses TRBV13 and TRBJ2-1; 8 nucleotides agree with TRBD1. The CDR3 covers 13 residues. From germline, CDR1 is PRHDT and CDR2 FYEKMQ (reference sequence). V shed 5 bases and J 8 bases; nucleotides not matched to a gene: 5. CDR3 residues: CASSIRQGYEQFF. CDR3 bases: TGTGCCAGCAGCATACGACAGGGGTATGAGCAGTTCTTC.

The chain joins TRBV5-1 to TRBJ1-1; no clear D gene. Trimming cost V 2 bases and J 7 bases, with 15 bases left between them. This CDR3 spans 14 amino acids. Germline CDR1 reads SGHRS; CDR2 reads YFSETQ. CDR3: CASSFTVPGREAFF. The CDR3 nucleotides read TGCGCCAGCAGCTTTACGGTACCGGGCCGTGAAGCTTTCTTT.

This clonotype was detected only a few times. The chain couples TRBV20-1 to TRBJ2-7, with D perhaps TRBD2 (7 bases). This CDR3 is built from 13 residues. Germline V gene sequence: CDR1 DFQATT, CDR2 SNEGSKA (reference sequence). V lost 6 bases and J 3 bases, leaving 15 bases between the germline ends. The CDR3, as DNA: TGCAGTGCCGGAAAGGGGGACTACTACGAGCAGTACTTC. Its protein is CSAGKGDYYEQYF.

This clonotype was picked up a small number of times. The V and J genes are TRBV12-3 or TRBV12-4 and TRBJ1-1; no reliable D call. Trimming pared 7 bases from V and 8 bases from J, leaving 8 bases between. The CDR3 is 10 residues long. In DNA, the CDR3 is TGTGCCAGCACCAGGACCGAAGCTTTCTTT. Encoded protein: CASTRTEAFF.

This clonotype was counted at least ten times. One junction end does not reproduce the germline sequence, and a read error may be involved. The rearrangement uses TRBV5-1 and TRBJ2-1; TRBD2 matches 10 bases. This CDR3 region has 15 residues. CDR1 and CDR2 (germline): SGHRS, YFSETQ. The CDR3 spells CASSPSGSSYNEQFF. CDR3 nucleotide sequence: TGTGCCAGCAGCCCTAGCGGGAGCTCCTACAATGAGCAGTTCTTC.

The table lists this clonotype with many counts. This chain's CDR3 is CASSSLARGSDTQYF. CDR3 coding DNA: TGTGCCAGCAGCTCGTTAGCCCGAGGGTCAGATACGCAGTATTTT. This rearrangement joins TRBV11-2 to TRBJ2-3, with D possibly TRBD2 on 5 matching bases. V lost 4 bases to trimming and J lost 4 bases, with 15 bases between them. The CDR3 covers 15 residues. CDR1 and CDR2 from the germline V gene are SGHAT and FQNNGV.

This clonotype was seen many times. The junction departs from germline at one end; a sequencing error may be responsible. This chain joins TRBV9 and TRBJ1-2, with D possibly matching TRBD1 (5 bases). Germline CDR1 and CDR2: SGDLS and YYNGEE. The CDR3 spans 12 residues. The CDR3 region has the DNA TGTGCCAGCAGCCCCGCGGGGGGGTCCCCCCACTTC. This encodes CASSPAGGSPHF.

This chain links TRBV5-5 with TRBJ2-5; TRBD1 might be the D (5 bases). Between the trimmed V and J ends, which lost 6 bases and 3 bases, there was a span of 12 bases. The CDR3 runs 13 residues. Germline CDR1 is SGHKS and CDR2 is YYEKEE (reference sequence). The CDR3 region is CASTLGEKETQYF. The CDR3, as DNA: TGTGCCAGCACTCTAGGGGAAAAAGAGACCCAGTACTTC.

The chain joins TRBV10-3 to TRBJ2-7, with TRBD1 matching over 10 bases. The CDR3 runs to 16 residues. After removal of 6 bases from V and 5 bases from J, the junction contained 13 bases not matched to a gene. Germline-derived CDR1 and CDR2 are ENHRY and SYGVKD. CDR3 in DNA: TGTGCCATCAGCCAGCGCGCGGGACAGGGGTATAACGAGCAGTACGTC. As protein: CAISQRAGQGYNEQYV.

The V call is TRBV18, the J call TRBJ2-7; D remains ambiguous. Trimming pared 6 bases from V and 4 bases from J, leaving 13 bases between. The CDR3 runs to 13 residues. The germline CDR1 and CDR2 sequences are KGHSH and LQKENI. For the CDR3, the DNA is TGTGCCAGCTCCACCAGGAATAGGTACGAGCAGTACTTC. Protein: CASSTRNRYEQYF.

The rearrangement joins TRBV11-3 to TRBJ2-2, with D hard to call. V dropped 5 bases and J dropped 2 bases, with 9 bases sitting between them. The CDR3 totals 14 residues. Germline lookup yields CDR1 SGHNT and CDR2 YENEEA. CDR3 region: CASSEQFNTGELFF. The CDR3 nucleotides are TGTGCCAGCAGCGAGCAGTTCAACACCGGGGAGCTGTTTTTT.

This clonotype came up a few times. The CDR3 DNA sequence: TGTGCCAGCGGCAGACAGGGACCCTACAATGAGCAGTTCTTC. Translating it yields CASGRQGPYNEQFF. This chain joins TRBV7-2 and TRBJ2-1; 7 bases match TRBD1. The CDR3 length is 14 residues. V gave up 8 bases and J gave up 2 bases; unmatched junction bases: 6. Germline V lookup: CDR1 SGHTA, CDR2 FQGNSA.

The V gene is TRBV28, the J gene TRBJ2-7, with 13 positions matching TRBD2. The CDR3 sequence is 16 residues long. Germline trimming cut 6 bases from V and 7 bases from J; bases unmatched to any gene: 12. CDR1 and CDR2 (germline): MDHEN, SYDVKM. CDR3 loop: CASSLTGTSGKWEQYF. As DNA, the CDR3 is TGTGCCAGCAGCTTAACCGGGACTAGCGGGAAGTGGGAGCAGTACTTC. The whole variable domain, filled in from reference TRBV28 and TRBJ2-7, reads DVKVTQSSRYLVKRTGEKVFLECVQDMDHENMFWYRQDPGLGLRLIYFSYDVKMKEKGDIPEGYSVSREKKERFSLILESASTNQTSMYLCASSLTGTSGKWEQYFGPGTRLTVT.

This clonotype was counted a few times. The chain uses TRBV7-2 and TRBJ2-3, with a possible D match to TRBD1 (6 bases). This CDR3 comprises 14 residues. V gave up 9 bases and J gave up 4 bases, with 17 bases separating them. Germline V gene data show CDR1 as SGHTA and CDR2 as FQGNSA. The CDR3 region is CASSGEGVSDTQYF. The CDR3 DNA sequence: TGTGCCAGTTCAGGCGAGGGGGTGTCAGATACGCAGTATTTT.

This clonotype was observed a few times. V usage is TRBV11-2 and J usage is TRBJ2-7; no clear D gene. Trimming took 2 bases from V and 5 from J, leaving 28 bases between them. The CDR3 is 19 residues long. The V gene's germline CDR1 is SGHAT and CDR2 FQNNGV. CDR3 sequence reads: CASSLNLWAAASRWHEQYF. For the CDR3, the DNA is TGTGCCAGCAGCTTAAATCTCTGGGCGGCGGCGTCCCGTTGGCACGAGCAGTACTTC.

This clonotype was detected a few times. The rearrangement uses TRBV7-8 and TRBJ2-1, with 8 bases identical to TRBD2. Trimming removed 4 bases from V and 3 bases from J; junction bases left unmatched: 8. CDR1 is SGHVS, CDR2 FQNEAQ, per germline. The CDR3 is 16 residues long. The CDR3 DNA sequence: TGTGCCAGCAGCTCGAGAGCGGGAGCGGTCTACAATGAGCAGTTCTTC. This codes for CASSSRAGAVYNEQFF.

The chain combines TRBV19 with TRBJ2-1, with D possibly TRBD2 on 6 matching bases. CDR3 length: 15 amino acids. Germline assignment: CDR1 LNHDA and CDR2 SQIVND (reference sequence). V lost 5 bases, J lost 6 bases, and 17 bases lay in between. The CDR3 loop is CASSSRAFGGNEQFF. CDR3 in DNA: TGTGCCAGTAGTTCTCGGGCCTTCGGGGGCAATGAGCAGTTCTTC.

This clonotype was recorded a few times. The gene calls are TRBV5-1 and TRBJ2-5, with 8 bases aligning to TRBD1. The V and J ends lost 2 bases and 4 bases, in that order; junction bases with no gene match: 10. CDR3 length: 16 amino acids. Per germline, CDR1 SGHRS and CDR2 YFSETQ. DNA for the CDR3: TGCGCCAGCAGCTTTTCCCAGGGGGCACGTGGAGAGACCCAGTACTTC. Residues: CASSFSQGARGETQYF.

The CDR3 loop reads CSARTDRGWTDTQYF. CDR3 nucleotide sequence: TGCAGTGCTAGAACCGACAGGGGTTGGACAGATACGCAGTATTTT. The chain employs TRBV20-1 and TRBJ2-3; 8 nucleotides align to TRBD1. V lost 2 bases and J lost 3; bases outside the gene matches: 7. The CDR3 consists of 15 residues. Germline V gene lookup returns CDR1 DFQATT and CDR2 SNEGSKA (reference sequence).

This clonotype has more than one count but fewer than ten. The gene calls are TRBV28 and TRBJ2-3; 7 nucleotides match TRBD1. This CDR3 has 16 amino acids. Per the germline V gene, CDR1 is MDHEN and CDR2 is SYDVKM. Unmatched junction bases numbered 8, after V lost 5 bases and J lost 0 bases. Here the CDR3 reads CASSPPGQASTDTQYF. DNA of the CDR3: TGTGCCAGCAGTCCCCCAGGACAGGCCAGCACAGATACGCAGTATTTT. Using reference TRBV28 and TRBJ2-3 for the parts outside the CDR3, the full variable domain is DVKVTQSSRYLVKRTGEKVFLECVQDMDHENMFWYRQDPGLGLRLIYFSYDVKMKEKGDIPEGYSVSREKKERFSLILESASTNQTSMYLCASSPPGQASTDTQYFGPGTRLTVL.

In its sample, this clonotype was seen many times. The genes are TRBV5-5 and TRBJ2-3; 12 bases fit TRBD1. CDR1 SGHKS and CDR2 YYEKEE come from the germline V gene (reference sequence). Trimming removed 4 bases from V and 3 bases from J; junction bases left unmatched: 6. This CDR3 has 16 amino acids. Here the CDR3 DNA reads TGTGCCAGCAGCCCCGGGACAGGGGGCATGACAGATACGCAGTATTTT. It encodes CASSPGTGGMTDTQYF.

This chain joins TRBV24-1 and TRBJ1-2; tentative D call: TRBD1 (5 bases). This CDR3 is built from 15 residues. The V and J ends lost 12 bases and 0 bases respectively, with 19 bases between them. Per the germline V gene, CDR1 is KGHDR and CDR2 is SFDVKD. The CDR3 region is CAPRGRKPTNYGYTF. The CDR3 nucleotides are TGTGCCCCCCGGGGGAGAAAACCTACTAACTATGGCTACACCTTC.

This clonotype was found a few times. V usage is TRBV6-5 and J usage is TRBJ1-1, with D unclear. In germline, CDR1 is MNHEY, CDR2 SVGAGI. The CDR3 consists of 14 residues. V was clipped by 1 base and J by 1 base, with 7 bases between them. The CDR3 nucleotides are TGTGCCAGCAGTTACTTCAGAGGGAACACTGAAGCTTTCTTT. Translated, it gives CASSYFRGNTEAFF.

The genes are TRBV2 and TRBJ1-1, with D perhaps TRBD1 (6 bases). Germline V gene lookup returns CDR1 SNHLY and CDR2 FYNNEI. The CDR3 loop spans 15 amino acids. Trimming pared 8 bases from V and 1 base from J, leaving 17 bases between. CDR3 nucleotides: TGTGCCAGCGCGGAAACACGGGGGCCGAACACTGAAGCTTTCTTT. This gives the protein CASAETRGPNTEAFF.